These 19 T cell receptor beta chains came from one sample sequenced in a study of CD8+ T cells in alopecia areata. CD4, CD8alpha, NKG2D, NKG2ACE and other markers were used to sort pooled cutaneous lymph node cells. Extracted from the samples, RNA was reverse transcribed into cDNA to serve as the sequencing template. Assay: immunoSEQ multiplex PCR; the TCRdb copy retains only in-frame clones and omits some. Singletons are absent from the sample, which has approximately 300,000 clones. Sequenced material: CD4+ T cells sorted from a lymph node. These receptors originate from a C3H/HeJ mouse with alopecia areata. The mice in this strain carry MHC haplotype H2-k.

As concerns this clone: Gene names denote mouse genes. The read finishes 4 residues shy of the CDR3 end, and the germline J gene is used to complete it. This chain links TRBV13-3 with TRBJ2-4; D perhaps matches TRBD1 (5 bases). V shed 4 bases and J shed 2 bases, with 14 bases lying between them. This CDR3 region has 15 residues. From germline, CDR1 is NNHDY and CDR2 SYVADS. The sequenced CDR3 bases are TGTGCCAGCAGTCAGATGGAGGGGATTCAAAAC. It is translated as CASSQMEGIQN. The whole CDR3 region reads CASSQMEGIQNTLYF. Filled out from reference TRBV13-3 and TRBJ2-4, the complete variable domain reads EAAVTQSPRSKVAVTGGKVTLSCHQTNNHDYMYWYRQDTGHGLRLIHYSYVADSTEKGDIPDGYKASRPSQENFSLILELASLSQTAVYFCASSQMEGIQNTLYFGAGTRLSVL.

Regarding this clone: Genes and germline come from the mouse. CDR3 in amino acids: CASSADWGYEQYF. Incomplete CDR3 DNA: TGTGCCAGCAGTGCGGACTGGGGGTAT. The chain has TRBV13-1 and TRBJ2-7; 10 bases map to TRBD2. The read is 4 residues too short to cover the CDR3 end, so that end is filled in from the germline J gene. The length of the CDR3 is 13 residues. Germline V gene lookup returns CDR1 NSHNY and CDR2 SYGAGN.

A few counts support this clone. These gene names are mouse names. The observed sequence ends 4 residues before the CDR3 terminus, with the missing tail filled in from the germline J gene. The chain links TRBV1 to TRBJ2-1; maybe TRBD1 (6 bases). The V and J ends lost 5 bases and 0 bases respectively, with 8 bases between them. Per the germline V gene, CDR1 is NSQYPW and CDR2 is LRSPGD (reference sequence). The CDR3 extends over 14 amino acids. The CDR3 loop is CTCSWDNNYAEQFF. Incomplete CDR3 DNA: TGCACCTGCAGTTGGGACAATAACTATGCT.

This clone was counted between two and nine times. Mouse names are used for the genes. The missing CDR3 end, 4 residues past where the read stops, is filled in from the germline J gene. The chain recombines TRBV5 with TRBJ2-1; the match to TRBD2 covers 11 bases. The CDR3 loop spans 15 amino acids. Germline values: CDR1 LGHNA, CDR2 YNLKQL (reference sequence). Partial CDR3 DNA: TGTGCCAGCAGCCAAGCGACTGGGGGGGTCGCT. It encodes CASSQATGGVA. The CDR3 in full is CASSQATGGVAEQFF.

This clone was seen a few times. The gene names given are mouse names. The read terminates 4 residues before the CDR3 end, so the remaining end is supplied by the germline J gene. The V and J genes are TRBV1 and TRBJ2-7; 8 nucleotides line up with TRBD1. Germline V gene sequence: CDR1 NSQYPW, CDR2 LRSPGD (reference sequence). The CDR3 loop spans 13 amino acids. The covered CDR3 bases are TGCACCTGCAGTGCTCCAGGGGGCAAT. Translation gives CTCSAPGGN. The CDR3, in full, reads CTCSAPGGNEQYF. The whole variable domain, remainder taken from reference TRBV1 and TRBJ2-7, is VTLLEQNPRWRLVPRGQAVNLRCILKNSQYPWMSWYQQDLQKQLQWLFTLRSPGDKEVKSLPGADYLATRVTDTELRLQVANMSQGRTLYCTCSAPGGNEQYFGPGTRLTVL.

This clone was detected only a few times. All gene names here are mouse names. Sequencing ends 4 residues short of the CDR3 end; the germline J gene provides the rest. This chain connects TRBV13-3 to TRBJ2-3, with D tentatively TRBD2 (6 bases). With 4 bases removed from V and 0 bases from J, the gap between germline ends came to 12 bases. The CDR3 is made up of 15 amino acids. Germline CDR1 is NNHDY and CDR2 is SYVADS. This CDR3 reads CASSSRGTSAETLYF. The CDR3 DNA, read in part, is TGTGCCAGCAGTAGCCGGGGGACTAGTGCAGAA.

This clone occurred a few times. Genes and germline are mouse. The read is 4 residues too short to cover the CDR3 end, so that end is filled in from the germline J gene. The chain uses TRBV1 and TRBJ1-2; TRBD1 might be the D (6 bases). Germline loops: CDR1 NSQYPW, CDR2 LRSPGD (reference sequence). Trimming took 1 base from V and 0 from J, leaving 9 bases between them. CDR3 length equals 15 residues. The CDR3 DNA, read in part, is TGCACCTGCAGTGCAGCCGGGACATCAAACTCC. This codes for CTCSAAGTSNS. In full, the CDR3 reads CTCSAAGTSNSDYTF.

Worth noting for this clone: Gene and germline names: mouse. The CDR3 here is CASSPGTGAYAEQFF. Partial CDR3 DNA: TGTGCCAGCAGCCCCGGGACTGGCGCCTATGCT. The rearrangement links TRBV13-3 to TRBJ2-1, with TRBD2 matching over 8 bases. The read comes to an end 4 residues before the CDR3 does, leaving the germline J gene to fill in the end. CDR3 size: 15 residues. V was pared by 5 bases and J by 3 bases, with 7 bases of the junction left unmatched. CDR1 is NNHDY and CDR2 is SYVADS in the germline V gene.

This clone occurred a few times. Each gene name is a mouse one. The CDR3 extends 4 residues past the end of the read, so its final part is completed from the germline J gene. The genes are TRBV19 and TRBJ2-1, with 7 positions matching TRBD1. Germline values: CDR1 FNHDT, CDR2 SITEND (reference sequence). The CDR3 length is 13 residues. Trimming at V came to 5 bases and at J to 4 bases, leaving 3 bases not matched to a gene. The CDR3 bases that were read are TGTGCCAGCAGACAGGGGAGATATGCT. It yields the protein CASRQGRYA. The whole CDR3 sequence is CASRQGRYAEQFF. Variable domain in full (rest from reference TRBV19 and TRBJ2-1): GGIITQTPKFLIGQEGQKLTLKCQQNFNHDTMYWYRQDSGKGLRLIYYSITENDLQKGDLSEGYDASREKKSSFSLTVTSAQKNEMAVFLCASRQGRYAEQFFGPGTRLTVL.

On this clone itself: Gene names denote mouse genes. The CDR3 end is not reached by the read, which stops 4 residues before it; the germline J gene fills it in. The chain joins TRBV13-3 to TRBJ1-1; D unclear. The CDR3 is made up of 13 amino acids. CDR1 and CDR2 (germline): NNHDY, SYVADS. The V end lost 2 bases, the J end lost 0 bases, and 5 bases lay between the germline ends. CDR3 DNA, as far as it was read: TGTGCCAGCAGTGACATAGCAAACACA. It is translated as CASSDIANT. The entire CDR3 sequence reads CASSDIANTEVFF.

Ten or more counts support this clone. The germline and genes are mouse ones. The CDR3 spells CASGGQTNTGQLYF. CDR3 bases read: TGTGCCAGCGGGGGACAGACAAACACCGGG. The chain combines TRBV13-2 with TRBJ2-2; 7 bases fit TRBD1. The read falls 4 residues short of the CDR3 end, and the missing part is taken from the germline J gene. J gave up 0 bases and V 5 bases, and 1 base lay outside the gene matches. Germline assignment: CDR1 NNHNN and CDR2 SYGAGS (reference sequence). This CDR3 spans 14 amino acids.

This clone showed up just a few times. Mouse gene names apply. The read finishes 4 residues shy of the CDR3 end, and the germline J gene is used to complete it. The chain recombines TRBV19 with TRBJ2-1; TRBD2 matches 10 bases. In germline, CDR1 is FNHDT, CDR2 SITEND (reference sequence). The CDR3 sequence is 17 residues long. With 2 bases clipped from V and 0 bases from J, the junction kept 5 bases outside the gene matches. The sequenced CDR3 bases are TGTGCCAGCAGTATCCGACTGGGGGGTTATAACTATGCT. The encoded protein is CASSIRLGGYNYA. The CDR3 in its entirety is CASSIRLGGYNYAEQFF.

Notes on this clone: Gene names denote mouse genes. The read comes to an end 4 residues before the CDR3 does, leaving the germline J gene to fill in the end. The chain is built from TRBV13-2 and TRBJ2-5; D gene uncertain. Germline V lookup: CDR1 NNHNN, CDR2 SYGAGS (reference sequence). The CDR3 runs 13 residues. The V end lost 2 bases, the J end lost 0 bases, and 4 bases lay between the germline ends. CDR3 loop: CASGDFNQDTQYF. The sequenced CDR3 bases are TGTGCCAGCGGTGACTTTAACCAAGAC.

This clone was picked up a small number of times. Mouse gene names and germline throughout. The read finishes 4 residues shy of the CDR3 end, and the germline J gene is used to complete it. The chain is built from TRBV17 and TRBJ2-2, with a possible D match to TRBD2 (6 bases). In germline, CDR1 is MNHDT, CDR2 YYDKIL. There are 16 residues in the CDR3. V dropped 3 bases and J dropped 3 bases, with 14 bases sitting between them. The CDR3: CASSSWGPRDTGQLYF. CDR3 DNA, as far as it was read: TGTGCTAGCAGTAGCTGGGGCCCCCGGGACACCGGG.

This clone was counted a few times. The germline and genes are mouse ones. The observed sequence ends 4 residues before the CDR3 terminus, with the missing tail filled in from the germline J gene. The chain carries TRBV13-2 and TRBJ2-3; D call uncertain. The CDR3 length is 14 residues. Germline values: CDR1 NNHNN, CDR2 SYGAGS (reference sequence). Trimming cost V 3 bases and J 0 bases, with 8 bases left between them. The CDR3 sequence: CASGARRSAETLYF. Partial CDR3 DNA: TGTGCCAGCGGTGCTCGCAGGAGTGCAGAA.

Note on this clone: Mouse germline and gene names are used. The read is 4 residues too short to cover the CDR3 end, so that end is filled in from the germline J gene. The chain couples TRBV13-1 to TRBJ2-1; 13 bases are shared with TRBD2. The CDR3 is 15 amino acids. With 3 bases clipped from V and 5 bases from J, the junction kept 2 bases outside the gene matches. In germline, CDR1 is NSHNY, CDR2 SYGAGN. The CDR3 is CASSGTGGAHAEQFF. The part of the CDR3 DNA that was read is TGTGCCAGCAGTGGGACTGGGGGGGCGCATGCT.

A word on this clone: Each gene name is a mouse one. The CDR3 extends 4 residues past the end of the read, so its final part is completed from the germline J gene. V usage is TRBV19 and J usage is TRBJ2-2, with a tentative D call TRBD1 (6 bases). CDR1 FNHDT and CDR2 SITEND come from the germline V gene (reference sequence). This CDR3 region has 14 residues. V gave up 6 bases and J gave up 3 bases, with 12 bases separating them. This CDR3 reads CASTSQGYTGQLYF. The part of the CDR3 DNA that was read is TGTGCCAGCACCTCTCAGGGGTACACCGGG. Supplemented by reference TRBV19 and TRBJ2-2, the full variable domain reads GGIITQTPKFLIGQEGQKLTLKCQQNFNHDTMYWYRQDSGKGLRLIYYSITENDLQKGDLSEGYDASREKKSSFSLTVTSAQKNEMAVFLCASTSQGYTGQLYFGEGSKLTVL.

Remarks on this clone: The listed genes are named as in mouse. The chain's CDR3 is CAWSPGGYSDYTF. The sequenced CDR3 bases are TGTGCCTGGAGTCCAGGGGGCTACTCC. This sequence joins TRBV31 and TRBJ1-2, with 8 bases that match TRBD1. The read ends 4 residues early relative to the CDR3; the germline J gene fills the gap. Germline trimming cut 1 base from V and 3 bases from J; bases unmatched to any gene: 1. The CDR3 contains 13 residues. Germline CDR1 GKSSPN, CDR2 SITVG.

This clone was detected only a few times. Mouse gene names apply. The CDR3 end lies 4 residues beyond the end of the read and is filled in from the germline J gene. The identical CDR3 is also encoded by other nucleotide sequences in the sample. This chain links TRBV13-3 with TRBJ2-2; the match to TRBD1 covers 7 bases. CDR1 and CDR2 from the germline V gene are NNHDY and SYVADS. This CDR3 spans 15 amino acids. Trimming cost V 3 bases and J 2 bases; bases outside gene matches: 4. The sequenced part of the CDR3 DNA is TGTGCCAGCAGTGGGGGGACAGCCAACACCGGG. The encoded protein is CASSGGTANTG. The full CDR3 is CASSGGTANTGQLYF.